The sequence of this T cell receptor (beta chain) was determined in a study of T cells in Graves' hyperthyroidism and ophthalmopathy. Patients having uncontrolled infection, another autoimmune disease, pregnancy or lactation were not included. Source material for PBMCs was roughly 10 ml fresh peripheral blood. This clonotype was picked up a small number of times. Germline CDR1 MNHEY, CDR2 SMNVEV (reference sequence). This CDR3 has 11 amino acids. Deletions cut 6 bases from V and 5 bases from J, with 7 bases between. From RNA transcripts, TCR beta CDR3 regions were amplified. The HTBI primer set drove a first-round RT-PCR of the TCR CDR3. Using its own MiXCR run on the multiplex PCR reads, TCRdb lists one record per CDR3 protein. Here the sample spans around 690,000 distinct CDR3 sequences, about 20% being singletons.

The sequencing input was blood. The origin of this receptor is a man aged 30 to 39 with Graves' ophthalmopathy. The V gene is TRBV27, the J gene TRBJ2-5; no reliable D call. CDR3 DNA sequence: TGTGCCAGCAGGATGGGGGAGACCCAGTACTTC. This codes for CASRMGETQYF.